Sequencing of this T cell receptor (beta chain) was carried out in a study of T cell responses to AZD1222 COVID-19 vaccine. Findings and limits, study-wide: Clonal diversity was possibly underestimated; the donors were predominantly white British and more often female.

Produced via immunoSEQ multiplex PCR; TCRdb's table is partial and in-frame only. There are about 130,000 clones in the sample; around 90% occur only once, and 1.5% to 2% lies in the top ten. Regarding this clone: Antigen unknown.

Germline CDR1 and CDR2: MNHEY and SMNVEV (reference sequence). V was cut by 2 bases and J by 6 bases, with 13 bases left in between. The length of the CDR3 is 14 residues. Sequenced here: peripheral blood, sampled on day 0 of AZD1222 vaccination. This sequence joins TRBV27 and TRBJ1-1; D remains ambiguous. The sequence came from an adult in good health. The CDR3: CASSLGGGRAEAFF. In DNA, the CDR3 is TGTGCCAGCAGTTTAGGCGGAGGGAGAGCTGAAGCTTTCTTT.